Described below is a single T cell receptor beta chain sequence and its context. Its antigen is undetermined. This sample is drawn from a study of T cells after yellow fever vaccination. The 5'RACE template-switching step produced TCR cDNA and added a universal primer site and UMIs. MiXCR was run by TCRdb on the 5' RACE reads, yielding one entry per CDR3 protein. The sample shows fewer than 450,000 distinct CDR3 sequences, 3% to 4.5% of them seen only once. General study results and limits: Most primary-vaccination clones recurred post-booster (around 97% CD4, 88% CD8). Weaker, the secondary response had a peak occurring faster, on day 5 versus 15. Researchers noted that a small share of clonotypes showed up in both CD4 and CD8 compartments.

Sequencing used PBMCs, obtained 5 days after the yellow fever booster vaccination. The sequence derives from a young man who received the YFV17D yellow fever vaccine.

The CDR3 protein is CASSFPDQPQHF. The CDR3 nucleotides are TGTGCCAGCAGTTTCCCTGATCAGCCCCAGCATTTT. V is TRBV27 and J is TRBJ1-5, with D uncertain. V lost 3 bases, J lost 5 bases, and 5 bases lay in between. This CDR3 region has 12 residues. Germline assignment: CDR1 MNHEY and CDR2 SMNVEV (reference sequence).